The T cell receptor beta chain described here comes from a study of T cells in women clearing cervical HPV infection. A word on this clone: Antigen specificity is unknown. The read gets to within 3 residues of the CDR3 end, and the germline J gene fills in the rest.

Clones were sequenced by immunoSEQ multiplex PCR, and TCRdb holds only the in-frame ones, with some missing. The sample totals around 20,000 clones. Regarding the study as a whole: TRBV6-7 relative abundance averaged roughly 0.099% in cases and more than 0.15% in controls.

Germline V lookup: CDR1 GTSNPN, CDR2 SVGIG (reference sequence). This CDR3 has 12 residues. The trim removed 5 bases at V and 4 bases at J, leaving 4 bases unmatched. The receptor's source is a woman between 18 and 69 years old with a cervical HPV16 infection that either progressed to CIN3+ or cleared (not recorded which). V usage is TRBV30 and J usage is TRBJ2-7; TRBD1 aligns across 8 bases. Specimen: blood buffy coat. This CDR3 reads CAWGQGQYEQYF. Incomplete CDR3 DNA: TGTGCCTGGGGACAGGGCCAGTACGAG.